Shown below are 31 T cell receptor beta chains from a single sample sequenced in a study of blood T cell repertoires in COVID-19. The protocol was immunoSEQ multiplex PCR, while the TCRdb copy is restricted to in-frame clones and leaves out a portion. The repertoire holds more than 150,000 clones, with 88% as singletons. The sequenced material came from peripheral blood. These receptors were taken from a woman in her 70s with acute or convalescent COVID-19.

The rearrangement joins TRBV5-1 to TRBJ2-4; 7 bases align to TRBD1. Germline values: CDR1 SGHRS, CDR2 YFSETQ. The junction had 6 bases not matched to a gene; V was cut back by 4 bases and J by 5 bases. The CDR3 totals 14 residues. CDR3 protein: CASSHSGTENIQYF. CDR3 nucleotides: TGCGCCAGCAGCCATTCCGGGACAGAAAACATTCAGTACTTC.

V usage is TRBV11-2 and J usage is TRBJ2-1; 10 positions agree with TRBD2. Germline V gene data show CDR1 as SGHAT and CDR2 as FQNNGV. V was clipped by 5 bases and J by 0 bases; unmatched bases: 7. The CDR3 contains 17 residues. The CDR3 spells CASSPQIAGGSYNEQFF. The CDR3 DNA reads as TGTGCCAGCAGCCCACAAATAGCGGGGGGCTCCTACAATGAGCAGTTCTTC.

V usage is TRBV3-1 (or the pseudogene TRBV3-2) and J usage is TRBJ1-4, with D possibly matching TRBD1 (5 bases). The CDR3 runs to 15 residues. V lost 1 base and J lost 7, with 13 bases in between. Per the germline V gene, CDR1 is LGHDT and CDR2 is YNNKEL (reference sequence). The CDR3 DNA sequence: TGTGCCAGCAGCCAAGTCGGGGGGAGGGGTGAAAAACTGTTTTTT. It translates to CASSQVGGRGEKLFF.

The chain couples TRBV9 to TRBJ2-2, with TRBD2 matching over 13 bases. After removal of 4 bases from V and 8 bases from J, the junction contained 8 bases not matched to a gene. The CDR3 has 16 residues. Per germline, CDR1 SGDLS and CDR2 YYNGEE. The CDR3 reads CASSPTSGGALGELFF. The CDR3 region has the DNA TGTGCCAGCAGCCCCACTAGCGGGGGGGCCTTAGGGGAGCTGTTTTTT.

The chain employs TRBV5-1 and TRBJ2-2, with D possibly being TRBD1 (6 bases). The CDR3 totals 17 residues. Trimming shortened V by 1 base and J by 0 bases, and 13 bases separated the two germline ends. CDR1 SGHRS and CDR2 YFSETQ come from the germline V gene. The CDR3 here is CASSLLPAGANTGELFF. CDR3 DNA: TGCGCCAGCAGCTTGCTCCCGGCAGGGGCGAACACCGGGGAGCTGTTTTTT.

The chain recombines TRBV4-2 with TRBJ2-7, with TRBD1 matching over 7 bases. The CDR3 contains 14 residues. With 1 base clipped from V and 4 bases from J, the junction kept 4 bases outside the gene matches. Germline CDR1 LGHNA, CDR2 YNFKEQ. The CDR3 sequence is CASSQVDRAYEQYF. CDR3 DNA sequence: TGTGCCAGCAGCCAAGTAGACAGGGCATACGAGCAGTACTTC.

This sequence joins TRBV7-9 and TRBJ2-5, with a weak D call TRBD2 (8 bases). V was shortened by 6 bases and J by 14 bases, with 19 bases between the two germline ends. CDR1 is SEHNR and CDR2 is FQNEAQ in the germline V gene (reference sequence). This CDR3 is built from 12 residues. Written as DNA, the CDR3 is TGTGCCAGCAGACCCTCGGGGGGGACAGAATACTTC. It yields the protein CASRPSGGTEYF.

CDR3 DNA: TGTGCCAGCAGTCCGACAGGGGGATACCAGCCCCAGCATTTT. It codes for CASSPTGGYQPQHF. The chain combines TRBV6-6 with TRBJ1-5; 9 bases are a match to TRBD1. Germline CDR1 and CDR2: MNHNY and SVGAGI (reference sequence). With V trimmed by 5 bases and J by 7 bases, 6 bases remained unmatched. This CDR3 has 14 residues.

As for this clone: Other DNA sequences in this specimen translate into the identical CDR3. The chain is built from TRBV28 and TRBJ1-2; no reliable D call. Germline assignment: CDR1 MDHEN and CDR2 SYDVKM. V was clipped by 3 bases and J by 2 bases, with 7 bases between them. The length of the CDR3 is 13 residues. The CDR3 loop reads CASSLAGNYGYTF. The CDR3 bases are TGTGCCAGCAGTTTGGCGGGGAACTATGGCTACACCTTC.

The chain recombines TRBV29-1 with TRBJ1-1; TRBD1 is a possible D gene (5 bases). Germline values: CDR1 SQVTM, CDR2 ANQGSEA. This CDR3 is 10 amino acids long. Trimming left V 8 bases short and J 1 base short, with 5 bases between. The CDR3 here is CSTGNTEAFF. CDR3 nucleotides: TGCAGCACAGGGAACACTGAAGCTTTCTTT. Combining the CDR3 with reference TRBV29-1 and TRBJ1-1 gives the whole variable domain SAVISQKPSRDICQRGTSLTIQCQVDSQVTMMFWYRQQPGQSLTLIATANQGSEATYESGFVIDKFPISRPNLTFSTLTVSNMSPEDSSIYLCSTGNTEAFFGQGTRLTVV.

This clone has a handful of counts. This chain joins TRBV18 and TRBJ1-5, with D unresolved. Looked up from germline, CDR1 is KGHSH and CDR2 is LQKENI. V was shortened by 2 bases and J by 6 bases, with 8 bases between the two germline ends. This CDR3 has 13 residues. CDR3 DNA sequence: TGTGCCAGCTCACCATCGGGAGGTCAGCCCCAGCATTTT. This encodes CASSPSGGQPQHF.

The V gene is TRBV5-6, the J gene TRBJ1-1; TRBD1 might be the D (6 bases). The CDR3 loop spans 14 amino acids. Germline loops: CDR1 SGHDT, CDR2 YYEEEE. Trimming stripped 0 bases from V and 9 bases from J, with 15 bases between. CDR3 loop: CASSLEGRDRKAFF. CDR3 bases: TGTGCCAGCAGCTTGGAAGGCCGAGACAGGAAAGCTTTCTTT.

The rearrangement uses TRBV11-2 and TRBJ1-1; D unclear. CDR3 size: 12 residues. Per germline, CDR1 SGHAT and CDR2 FQNNGV. Trimming took off 3 bases at V and 0 bases at J, with 2 bases between the two ends. The CDR3: CASSFVNTEAFF. The CDR3 coding sequence is TGTGCCAGCAGCTTCGTGAACACTGAAGCTTTCTTT.

V and J are TRBV7-6 and TRBJ1-2; TRBD1 matches 9 bases. The CDR3 length is 15 residues. V dropped 2 bases and J dropped 1; count of bases not matched to a gene: 2. The germline gives CDR1 SGHVS, CDR2 FNYEAQ. The CDR3 DNA follows: TGTGCCAGCAGCTTATGGGACAGGGATAACTATGGCTACACCTTC. The encoded protein is CASSLWDRDNYGYTF.

The rearrangement joins TRBV14 to TRBJ2-7; the match to TRBD1 covers 9 bases. V shed 4 bases and J 2 bases; nucleotides not matched to a gene: 3. The CDR3 consists of 14 residues. Germline CDR1 reads SGHDN; CDR2 reads FVKESK. The CDR3 sequence: CASSPRTGAYEQYF. Here the CDR3 DNA reads TGTGCCAGCAGCCCCCGGACAGGGGCCTACGAGCAGTACTTC.

CDR3 DNA sequence: TGTGCCAGTAGTATCCCCGGGGGGTCTGGCGGGGAGCTGTTTTTT. The encoded protein is CASSIPGGSGGELFF. This chain links TRBV19 with TRBJ2-2, with TRBD2 matching over 7 bases. CDR3 length equals 15 residues. The junction had 8 bases not matched to a gene; V was cut back by 3 bases and J by 7 bases. Germline V gives CDR1 LNHDA, CDR2 SQIVND (reference sequence). The full variable domain, with the rest looked up from reference TRBV19 and TRBJ2-2, is DGGITQSPKYLFRKEGQNVTLSCEQNLNHDAMYWYRQDPGQGLRLIYYSQIVNDFQKGDIAEGYSVSREKKESFPLTVTSAQKNPTAFYLCASSIPGGSGGELFFGEGSRLTVL.

V usage is TRBV6-6 and J usage is TRBJ2-7; no reliable D call. There are 16 residues in the CDR3. The germline V gene encodes CDR1 MNHNY and CDR2 SVGAGI (reference sequence). Trimming removed 2 bases from V and 4 bases from J, with 18 bases in between. The CDR3 bases are TGTGCCAGCAGTTACGACGTCTCTAGGATCCCGTACGAGCAGTACGTC. Translation: CASSYDVSRIPYEQYV.

The rearrangement links TRBV3-1 (or the pseudogene TRBV3-2) to TRBJ1-2; 8 bases align to TRBD1. The CDR3 is 16 amino acids. Trimming took 3 bases from V and 4 from J; bases not matched to a gene: 10. Germline V gene sequence: CDR1 LGHDT, CDR2 YNNKEL (reference sequence). For the CDR3, the DNA is TGTGCCAGCAGCCAGGGACATTCAACAGGGGGCTATGGCTACACCTTC. Protein product: CASSQGHSTGGYGYTF.

The rearrangement joins TRBV24-1 to TRBJ1-4; 10 positions agree with TRBD1. CDR1 is KGHDR and CDR2 is SFDVKD in the germline V gene. Germline trimming cut 3 bases from V and 7 bases from J; bases unmatched to any gene: 4. The CDR3 consists of 15 residues. CDR3 sequence: CATSDPGTGVEKLFF. The CDR3, as DNA: TGTGCCACCAGTGATCCCGGGACAGGGGTTGAAAAACTGTTTTTT.

This rearrangement joins TRBV6-4 to TRBJ2-7, with 7 nucleotides matching TRBD1. Germline lookup yields CDR1 MRHNA and CDR2 SNTAGT. Trimming removed 9 bases from V and 2 bases from J; junction bases left unmatched: 7. CDR3 length: 13 amino acids. CDR3 sequence reads: CARGDRTPYEQYV. CDR3 nucleotide sequence: TGTGCCAGGGGGGACAGAACGCCCTACGAGCAGTACGTC.

V gene TRBV6-2 or TRBV6-3 combines with J gene TRBJ1-2; 11 nucleotides match TRBD1. CDR1 is MNHEY, CDR2 SVGEGT, per germline. The CDR3 length is 16 residues. V lost 2 bases to trimming and J lost 0 bases; unmatched junction nucleotides: 2. The CDR3 DNA reads TGTGCCAGCAGTTACGGACAGGGGGCGGCTAACTATGGCTACACCTTC. Translation gives CASSYGQGAANYGYTF.

This clone was found once. The genes are TRBV7-9 and TRBJ2-3, with TRBD2 matching 12 bases. Germline V gene data show CDR1 as SEHNR and CDR2 as FQNEAQ (reference sequence). V shed 5 bases and J 0 bases; nucleotides not matched to a gene: 3. The CDR3 contains 16 residues. The CDR3 DNA reads TGTGCCAGCAGCCTAGGACTAGCGGGGAGCACAGATACGCAGTATTTT. Translating gives CASSLGLAGSTDTQYF.

This chain joins TRBV29-1 and TRBJ2-7; 10 positions agree with TRBD1. Germline values: CDR1 SQVTM, CDR2 ANQGSEA. Germline trimming cut 6 bases from V and 5 bases from J; bases unmatched to any gene: 4. The CDR3 totals 12 residues. Written as DNA, the CDR3 is TGCAGCGTCACCGGGACAGGGGACGAGCAGTACGTC. Translated, it gives CSVTGTGDEQYV.

This chain connects TRBV7-9 to TRBJ1-4; TRBD1 aligns across 7 bases. The CDR3 sequence is 13 residues long. The germline V gene has CDR1 SEHNR and CDR2 FQNEAQ (reference sequence). The V segment lost 2 bases and the J segment 13 bases; nucleotides outside the gene matches: 7. The CDR3 sequence is CASSLRRDSRLFF. CDR3 DNA: TGTGCCAGCAGCTTACGACGGGACAGCAGACTGTTTTTT.

V and J are TRBV30 and TRBJ2-7; TRBD1 matches at 11 bases. The V segment lost 0 bases and the J segment 7 bases; nucleotides outside the gene matches: 8. CDR3 length: 15 residues. In germline, CDR1 is GTSNPN, CDR2 SVGIG (reference sequence). CDR3 region: CAWSVGQGDWGEQYV. For the CDR3, the DNA is TGTGCCTGGAGTGTGGGACAGGGGGATTGGGGAGAGCAGTACGTC.

The J gene is TRBJ1-1, the V gene TRBV28, with 8 bases lining up with TRBD1. Per germline, CDR1 MDHEN and CDR2 SYDVKM. The J segment lost 10 bases and the V segment lost 4 bases, leaving 14 bases of the junction unmatched. The CDR3 is 15 residues long. CDR3 bases: TGTGCCAGCAGTTCACATGGACAGGGATTATGGTTAGCTTTCTTT. Translating it yields CASSSHGQGLWLAFF.

This chain links TRBV6-1 with TRBJ1-2; TRBD1 matches at 10 bases. The CDR3 is 16 residues long. Germline V gene data show CDR1 as MNHNS and CDR2 as SASEGT. The J segment lost 4 bases and the V segment lost 2 bases, leaving 7 bases of the junction unmatched. CDR3 bases: TGTGCCAGCAGTGAAAGGCGACAGGGGGCCCGCTATGGCTACACCTTC. Translating gives CASSERRQGARYGYTF.

The chain links TRBV6-5 to TRBJ1-6, with unresolved D. The length of the CDR3 is 13 residues. The V end was cut by 10 bases, the J end by 4 bases, with 11 bases between. Per germline, CDR1 MNHEY and CDR2 SVGAGI. The CDR3 here is CATRELYNSPLHF. In DNA form, the CDR3 reads TGTGCCACTCGGGAGCTATATAATTCACCCCTCCACTTT.

This clone occurred a few times. This chain connects TRBV28 to TRBJ1-6; D is possibly TRBD1 (6 bases). The germline CDR1 and CDR2 sequences are MDHEN and SYDVKM. The CDR3 loop spans 15 amino acids. V was cut by 5 bases and J by 7 bases, with 15 bases left in between. This CDR3 is CASSRRTVNNSPLHF. The CDR3 DNA follows: TGTGCCAGCAGTCGACGGACAGTAAACAATTCACCCCTCCACTTT. The entire variable domain, with the rest obtained from reference TRBV28 and TRBJ1-6, is as follows: DVKVTQSSRYLVKRTGEKVFLECVQDMDHENMFWYRQDPGLGLRLIYFSYDVKMKEKGDIPEGYSVSREKKERFSLILESASTNQTSMYLCASSRRTVNNSPLHFGNGTRLTVT.

The chain has TRBV11-3 and TRBJ1-3, with D unclear. CDR1 and CDR2 from the germline V gene are SGHNT and YENEEA. Trimming shortened V by 5 bases and J by 0 bases, and 11 bases separated the two germline ends. CDR3 length: 15 residues. This CDR3 is CASSEAGSSGNTIYF. CDR3 in DNA: TGTGCCAGCAGCGAGGCGGGTTCCTCTGGAAACACCATATATTTT.

CDR3 loop: CASSRTTGAGELFF. CDR3 sequence (DNA): TGTGCCAGCAGTAGGACGACAGGGGCCGGGGAGCTGTTTTTT. This chain uses TRBV27 with TRBJ2-2, with 8 bases lining up with TRBD1. The CDR3 loop spans 14 amino acids. Germline CDR1 is MNHEY and CDR2 is SMNVEV (reference sequence). V gave up 5 bases and J gave up 6 bases; unmatched junction bases: 5.